This is a list of T cell receptor beta chains from one sample in a study of chemoradiotherapy in HPV16-positive cancers. Assay: immunoSEQ multiplex PCR; the TCRdb copy retains only in-frame clones and omits some. The sample carries fewer than 30,000 clones, approximately 91% recorded once. The material sequenced was blood, taken from a patient who underwent chemoradiotherapy. The source of these receptors is a human donor with HPV-associated anogenital cancer. Both conserved end residues are part of each CDR3. Each record gives: V gene, J gene, clone size, D gene, CDR3 protein, CDR3 DNA. The D gene is left open where the match is weak. For some rows the clone size is stated as once, few or many, or as a class when expanded; others skip it.

>TRBV9|TRBJ1-3|NA|NA
CASSAFSGNTIYF
TGTGCCAGCAGCGCTTTCTCTGGAAACACCATATATTTT
>TRBV27|TRBJ2-3|once|NA
CASSLSPDTQYF
TGTGCCAGCAGTTTATCCCCAGATACGCAGTATTTT
>TRBV27|TRBJ1-2|NA|NA
CASSLSIRYGYTF
TGTGCCAGCAGTTTATCGATCCGTTATGGCTACACCTTC
>TRBV10-1|TRBJ1-1|NA|NA
CASGKDKNSEAFF
TGCGCCAGCGGCAAGGACAAAAATTCTGAAGCTTTCTTT
>TRBV6-5|TRBJ2-2|NA|NA
CASSYDTGMTGELFF
TGTGCCAGCAGTTACGACACGGGAATGACCGGGGAGCTGTTTTTT
>TRBV6-1|TRBJ1-1|NA|TRBD1
CASSEDGARQGAEAFF
TGTGCCAGCAGTGAAGATGGGGCCAGACAGGGCGCTGAAGCTTTCTTT
>TRBV7-9|TRBJ2-3|NA|NA
CASSVQSTDTQYF
TGTGCCAGCAGTGTCCAGAGCACAGATACGCAGTATTTT
>TRBV18|TRBJ2-5|NA|NA
CASSQGGQETQYF
TGTGCCAGCTCCCAGGGGGGCCAAGAGACCCAGTACTTC
>TRBV7-9|TRBJ1-2|NA|TRBD1
CASNLEGTANYGYTF
TGTGCCAGCAACCTCGAGGGGACAGCTAACTATGGCTACACCTTC
>TRBV6-5|TRBJ2-6|NA|NA
CASSYSATSGANVLTF
TGTGCCAGCAGTTACTCCGCCACCTCTGGGGCCAACGTCCTGACTTTC
>TRBV13|TRBJ2-7|NA|TRBD1
CASSLSGGQGYEQYF
TGTGCCAGCAGCCTCTCAGGGGGACAGGGATACGAGCAGTACTTC
>TRBV10-1|TRBJ2-1|NA|TRBD2
CASRGSGRGFNEQFF
TGCGCCAGCAGAGGTAGCGGGAGAGGATTCAATGAGCAGTTCTTC
>TRBV30|TRBJ2-7|NA|NA
CAWSVAGYEQYF
TGTGCCTGGAGTGTAGCGGGTTACGAGCAGTACTTC
>TRBV7-9|TRBJ2-5|NA|NA
CASSSTAVGGETQYF
TGTGCCAGCAGCTCCACGGCAGTTGGGGGAGAGACCCAGTACTTC
>TRBV7-9|TRBJ2-3|NA|NA
CASSSAGEGDTQYF
TGTGCCAGCAGCTCAGCAGGGGAGGGAGATACGCAGTATTTT
>TRBV19|TRBJ2-1|NA|NA
CASSMAGNINEQFF
TGTGCCAGTAGTATGGCGGGAAACATAAATGAGCAGTTCTTC
>TRBV27|TRBJ2-7|once|NA
CASSFWQGYEQYF
TGTGCCAGCAGTTTCTGGCAGGGCTACGAGCAGTACTTC
>TRBV5-6|TRBJ1-5|NA|NA
CASSLFRAGSNQPQHF
TGTGCCAGCAGCTTGTTTAGGGCCGGGAGCAATCAGCCCCAGCATTTT
>TRBV10-3|TRBJ2-1|NA|TRBD2
CAISDTSGGYNEQFF
TGTGCCATCAGTGACACTAGCGGGGGGTACAATGAGCAGTTCTTC
>TRBV5-6|TRBJ2-5|once|NA
CASSLLGGRAGETQYF
TGTGCCAGCAGCTTGTTAGGGGGGCGGGCTGGGGAGACCCAGTACTTC
>TRBV14|TRBJ1-1|NA|TRBD1
CASSRDSIFLANTEAFF
TGTGCCAGCAGCCGGGACAGCATTTTTCTTGCGAACACTGAAGCTTTCTTT
>TRBV6-5|TRBJ1-6|few|NA
CASSSDVSSSPLHF
TGTGCCAGCAGCTCGGACGTATCGTCCTCACCCCTCCACTTT
>TRBV2|TRBJ1-4|NA|NA
CAGSTGANEKLFF
TGTGCCGGAAGTACAGGCGCTAATGAAAAACTGTTTTTT
>TRBV30|TRBJ2-1|NA|TRBD2
CAWSVLAAYNEQFF
TGTGCCTGGAGTGTACTAGCGGCCTACAATGAGCAGTTCTTC
>TRBV30|TRBJ2-1|NA|NA
CAWSAGVGSYNEQFF
TGTGCCTGGAGTGCTGGGGTTGGGTCCTACAATGAGCAGTTCTTC
>TRBV5-5|TRBJ1-3|NA|NA
CASSLNGNTIYF
TGTGCCAGCAGCTTGAATGGAAACACCATATATTTT
>TRBV2|TRBJ2-3|NA|NA
CASSEGGFSTDTQYF
TGTGCCAGCAGTGAGGGGGGTTTTAGCACAGATACGCAGTATTTT
>TRBV5-1|TRBJ2-3|NA|TRBD1
CASSLGDRRNTQYF
TGCGCCAGCAGCTTGGGGGACAGGCGAAATACGCAGTATTTT
>TRBV6-6|TRBJ2-3|NA|TRBD1
CASSRRTGTQYF
TGTGCCAGCAGCCGAAGGACAGGGACGCAGTATTTT
>TRBV5-1|TRBJ2-1|NA|TRBD2
CASSPGLAGSAYNEQFF
TGCGCCAGCAGCCCCGGACTAGCGGGCTCGGCCTACAATGAGCAGTTCTTC
>TRBV7-9|TRBJ2-5|NA|NA
CASSRGDGDQETQYF
TGTGCCAGCAGCCGAGGGGACGGGGACCAAGAGACCCAGTACTTC
>TRBV19|TRBJ2-7|NA|TRBD2
CASSIWSGTSPYEQYF
TGTGCCAGTAGTATCTGGTCCGGGACTAGTCCCTACGAGCAGTACTTC
>TRBV19|TRBJ1-3|NA|TRBD1
CASSMRTGSGTIYF
TGTGCCAGTAGTATGAGGACAGGGAGCGGCACCATATATTTT
>TRBV30|TRBJ2-2|NA|NA
CAWSTMQTGELFF
TGTGCCTGGAGTACAATGCAAACCGGGGAGCTGTTTTTT
>TRBV2|TRBJ1-2|NA|NA
CASTQGVGYTF
TGTGCCAGCACCCAAGGGGTTGGCTACACCTTC
>TRBV6-5|TRBJ2-7|NA|TRBD1
CASSKTQGARYEQYF
TGTGCCAGCAGTAAAACCCAGGGGGCTCGCTACGAGCAGTACTTC
>TRBV10-3|TRBJ1-1|NA|NA
CAISESQGGTEAFF
TGTGCCATCAGTGAGTCACAGGGAGGCACTGAAGCTTTCTTT
>TRBV28|TRBJ1-6|NA|NA
CASSLPRPNSPLHF
TGTGCCAGCAGTTTGCCCCGGCCAAATTCACCCCTCCACTTT
>TRBV5-1|TRBJ1-2|once|NA
CASSLAWAGTIYGYTF
TGCGCCAGCAGCTTGGCCTGGGCAGGGACAATCTATGGCTACACCTTC
>TRBV5-1|TRBJ2-3|once|NA
CASSWGSTDTQYF
TGCGCCAGCAGCTGGGGTAGCACAGATACGCAGTATTTT
>TRBV9|TRBJ2-5|NA|NA
CASSVGHRDTTQYF
TGTGCCAGCAGCGTAGGGCACAGGGACACGACCCAGTACTTC
>TRBV11-3|TRBJ2-3|NA|TRBD1
CASSPRTGVTDTQYF
TGTGCCAGCAGCCCGCGGACAGGAGTCACAGATACGCAGTATTTT
>TRBV6-5|TRBJ2-7|NA|NA
CASSPTGTGSYEQYF
TGTGCCAGCAGTCCCACCGGGACCGGCTCCTACGAGCAGTACTTC
>TRBV19|TRBJ2-2|NA|NA
CASSLNRVVTSGELFF
TGTGCCAGTAGCCTAAACAGGGTTGTAACATCCGGGGAGCTGTTTTTT
>TRBV14|TRBJ2-3|NA|NA
CASSQEQGDTQYF
TGTGCCAGCAGCCAAGAACAAGGGGATACGCAGTATTTT